A single sample gave rise to the 25 T cell receptor beta chains below, sequenced in a study of blood T cell repertoires in COVID-19. Assay used: immunoSEQ multiplex PCR; TCRdb lists only in-frame clones, some missing. Here the sample spans under 80,000 clones, around 85% being singletons. Sequencing used peripheral blood. These receptors originate from a man aged 45-65 years with active COVID-19.

V usage is TRBV25-1 and J usage is TRBJ1-5; no definite D call. The CDR3 is made up of 15 amino acids. CDR1 MGHDK and CDR2 SYGVNS come from the germline V gene. Between the trimmed V and J ends, which lost 3 bases and 5 bases, there was a span of 14 bases. The CDR3 loop reads CASSESSRFDQPQHF. The CDR3 DNA is TGTGCCAGCAGTGAGTCATCCCGGTTCGATCAGCCCCAGCATTTT.

This clone was seen a single time. This rearrangement joins TRBV5-1 to TRBJ2-7; 8 bases are shared with TRBD2. Looked up from germline, CDR1 is SGHRS and CDR2 is YFSETQ. The CDR3 runs 14 residues. The trim removed 2 bases at V and 0 bases at J, leaving 1 base unmatched. In DNA, the CDR3 is TGCGCCAGCAGCTTAGCGGGGGCCTCCTACGAGCAGTACTTC. It specifies CASSLAGASYEQYF.

The rearrangement links TRBV7-3 to TRBJ2-7, with TRBD1 as a possible D gene (5 bases). The V end was cut by 2 bases, the J end by 6 bases, with 8 bases between. The CDR3 extends over 12 amino acids. Looked up from germline, CDR1 is SGHTA and CDR2 is FQGTGA. The CDR3 bases are TGTGCCAGCAGCTTAGATCAGGGCGAGCAGTACTTC. Translated: CASSLDQGEQYF.

The V call is TRBV18, the J call TRBJ2-7, with D uncertain. V was cut by 0 bases and J by 3 bases, with 9 bases left in between. The CDR3 spans 14 residues. Germline V CDR1 and CDR2: KGHSH, LQKENI. CDR3 in DNA: TGTGCCAGCTCACCACCCGGTACTTACTACGAGCAGTACTTC. The encoded protein is CASSPPGTYYEQYF.

This sequence joins TRBV4-2 and TRBJ2-3, with 12 bases fitting TRBD2. CDR1 is LGHNA and CDR2 is YNFKEQ in the germline V gene. After removal of 4 bases from V and 5 bases from J, the junction contained 7 bases not matched to a gene. This CDR3 has 16 residues. The CDR3 coding sequence is TGTGCCAGCAGCCCAGCTAGCGGGGGGGCCGTAGATACGCAGTATTTT. Translation gives CASSPASGGAVDTQYF.

This chain links TRBV10-3 with TRBJ1-5, with D perhaps matching TRBD1 (5 bases). The CDR3 runs 13 residues. Deletions cut 10 bases from V and 0 bases from J, with 10 bases between. The germline gives CDR1 ENHRY, CDR2 SYGVKD. CDR3 bases: TGTGCCAGTACCAGGGATAGCAATCAGCCCCAGCATTTT. Its protein is CASTRDSNQPQHF.

The V gene is TRBV2, the J gene TRBJ2-3; D ambiguous. Germline CDR1 reads SNHLY; CDR2 reads FYNNEI. CDR3 length: 13 amino acids. The ends were cut back, 7 bases at V and 1 base at J, with 9 bases in the middle. Here the CDR3 DNA reads TGTGCCAGCAACATCGTGGGCACAGATACGCAGTATTTT. Its translation: CASNIVGTDTQYF.

This clone appeared a single time. The V gene is TRBV4-3, the J gene TRBJ2-1; the match to TRBD2 covers 8 bases. Germline V CDR1 and CDR2: LGHNA, YSLEER. V was clipped by 4 bases and J by 4 bases; unmatched bases: 15. CDR3 length: 18 residues. The CDR3 DNA follows: TGCGCCAGCAGCCCGTATGAACCCGGGGGGGGGTTTTACAATGAGCAGTTCTTC. As protein: CASSPYEPGGGFYNEQFF.

This clone was found once. The V and J genes are TRBV29-1 and TRBJ2-1, with 7 bases aligning to TRBD2. With V trimmed by 4 bases and J by 5 bases, 5 bases remained unmatched. In germline, CDR1 is SQVTM, CDR2 ANQGSEA. The CDR3 extends over 13 amino acids. CDR3 coding DNA: TGCAGCGTTGCGGGAGGACAACACAATGAGCAGTTCTTC. This sequence encodes CSVAGGQHNEQFF.

The chain carries TRBV6-6 and TRBJ1-1, with 7 bases identical to TRBD1. V was clipped by 6 bases and J by 1 base; unmatched bases: 2. The CDR3 is 13 amino acids. Germline V gene sequence: CDR1 MNHNY, CDR2 SVGAGI (reference sequence). CDR3 in amino acids: CASRGQRNTEAFF. The CDR3 DNA reads TGTGCCAGCAGGGGACAGAGGAACACTGAAGCTTTCTTT.

The V gene is TRBV29-1, the J gene TRBJ2-1; D perhaps matches TRBD1 (5 bases). Per germline, CDR1 SQVTM and CDR2 ANQGSEA. This CDR3 is 14 amino acids long. Trimming took off 2 bases at V and 13 bases at J, with 21 bases between the two ends. CDR3 coding DNA: TGCAGCGTTGAAATGGGCCCCAGACAGCCTACTCAGTTCTTC. Protein: CSVEMGPRQPTQFF.

V gene TRBV2 combines with J gene TRBJ1-1; D unclear. With 6 bases removed from V and 1 base from J, the gap between germline ends came to 12 bases. Germline CDR1 SNHLY, CDR2 FYNNEI. The CDR3 has 14 residues. The CDR3 nucleotides read TGTGCCAGCAGGTTTGATCAGGCGAACACTGAAGCTTTCTTT. Residues: CASRFDQANTEAFF.

This clone occurred once. The chain uses TRBV27 and TRBJ1-5; D unresolved. This CDR3 is 16 amino acids long. The germline CDR1 and CDR2 sequences are MNHEY and SMNVEV (reference sequence). The germline V and J ends were trimmed by 5 bases and 3 bases, with 17 bases remaining between them. Here the CDR3 reads CASSPRPSTSNQPQHF. The CDR3 DNA sequence: TGTGCCAGCAGTCCCCGCCCCTCGACTTCCAATCAGCCCCAGCATTTT.

The V and J genes are TRBV7-2 and TRBJ1-1; TRBD1 agrees at 7 bases. Germline assignment: CDR1 SGHTA and CDR2 FQGNSA. The CDR3 has 14 amino acids. The trim removed 4 bases at V and 5 bases at J, leaving 7 bases unmatched. CDR3 sequence: CASSSTTGFTEAFF. For the CDR3, the DNA is TGTGCCAGCAGCTCCACGACAGGGTTTACTGAAGCTTTCTTT.

This rearrangement joins TRBV18 to TRBJ1-6; D might be TRBD1 (6 bases). CDR1 and CDR2 (germline): KGHSH, LQKENI. CDR3 length equals 13 residues. Trimming left V 3 bases short and J 15 bases short, with 15 bases between. The DNA of the CDR3 is TGTGCCAGCTCACCGGATCTAAACAGGGACCTCCACTTT. Protein sequence: CASSPDLNRDLHF.

This clone turned up a few times. CDR3 loop: CASSPRQLSTDTQYF. CDR3 nucleotide sequence: TGTGCCAGCTCACCAAGACAGCTAAGCACAGATACGCAGTATTTT. The gene calls are TRBV18 and TRBJ2-3; D is perhaps TRBD1 (5 bases). The CDR3 runs to 15 residues. V dropped 2 bases and J dropped 0 bases, with 9 bases sitting between them. CDR1 is KGHSH and CDR2 is LQKENI in the germline V gene.

The rearrangement joins TRBV6-6 to TRBJ1-4; no firm D call. V shed 1 base and J shed 8 bases, with 11 bases lying between them. Germline CDR1 MNHNY, CDR2 SVGAGI (reference sequence). The CDR3 sequence is 14 residues long. CDR3 bases: TGTGCCAGCAGTTACTACCTGGGCCCCGAAAAACTGTTTTTT. Translating it yields CASSYYLGPEKLFF.

This chain connects TRBV7-2 to TRBJ2-3; 7 bases agree with TRBD2. Germline loops: CDR1 SGHTA, CDR2 FQGNSA. V lost 5 bases to trimming and J lost 0 bases; unmatched junction nucleotides: 8. The CDR3 spans 16 residues. The CDR3 region is CASSRGTTASTDTQYF. CDR3 DNA sequence: TGTGCCAGCAGCAGAGGGACTACAGCTAGCACAGATACGCAGTATTTT.

V and J are TRBV19 and TRBJ2-2; TRBD1 is a possible D gene (6 bases). The germline V gene encodes CDR1 LNHDA and CDR2 SQIVND (reference sequence). The CDR3 extends over 15 amino acids. V gave up 7 bases and J gave up 5 bases, with 17 bases separating them. This CDR3 is CASKDNLDRTGELFF. The CDR3 DNA follows: TGTGCCAGTAAGGACAACCTCGACAGGACCGGGGAGCTGTTTTTT.

V usage is TRBV7-3 and J usage is TRBJ2-3; 7 nucleotides align to TRBD2. V lost 0 bases and J lost 4; bases outside the gene matches: 7. The length of the CDR3 is 16 residues. CDR1 SGHTA and CDR2 FQGTGA come from the germline V gene. CDR3 bases: TGTGCCAGCAGCTTAACTGGGGGAGGGCCCTCAGATACGCAGTATTTT. It specifies CASSLTGGGPSDTQYF.

A word on this clone: The same CDR3 arises from other DNA sequences in this sample as well. The gene calls are TRBV5-1 and TRBJ2-7; a possible D gene is TRBD2 (5 bases). The ends were cut back, 0 bases at V and 1 base at J, with 8 bases in the middle. Germline CDR1 is SGHRS and CDR2 is YFSETQ. The CDR3 sequence is 14 residues long. The CDR3 nucleotides read TGCGCCAGCAGCTTGGTCGGCGGGTCCTACGAGCAGTACTTC. Its protein product is CASSLVGGSYEQYF. Based on the CDR3 plus reference TRBV5-1 and TRBJ2-7, the full variable domain is KAGVTQTPRYLIKTRGQQVTLSCSPISGHRSVSWYQQTPGQGLQFLFEYFSETQRNKGNFPGRFSGRQFSNSRSEMNVSTLELGDSALYLCASSLVGGSYEQYFGPGTRLTVT.

The rearrangement links TRBV29-1 to TRBJ2-1; TRBD2 matches at 7 bases. CDR1 and CDR2 from the germline V gene are SQVTM and ANQGSEA. The trim removed 4 bases at V and 3 bases at J, leaving 6 bases unmatched. The CDR3 is made up of 14 amino acids. DNA for the CDR3: TGCAGCGTTGTAGGCGGGAGCAGCTACAATGAGCAGTTCTTC. It yields the protein CSVVGGSSYNEQFF.

The chain employs TRBV18 and TRBJ2-3, with 13 bases lining up with TRBD2. Trimming at V came to 2 bases and at J to 1 base, leaving 15 bases not matched to a gene. Looked up from germline, CDR1 is KGHSH and CDR2 is LQKENI. This CDR3 is 21 amino acids long. The CDR3 DNA reads TGTGCCAGCTCACCATTTGCGGGACTAGCGGGGAAAAAAAGTGGCACAGATACGCAGTATTTT. It yields the protein CASSPFAGLAGKKSGTDTQYF.

The chain has TRBV6-2 or TRBV6-3 and TRBJ2-1, with TRBD1 matching over 7 bases. Germline assignment: CDR1 MNHEY and CDR2 SVGEGT. This CDR3 spans 12 amino acids. V lost 6 bases, J lost 10 bases, and 6 bases stayed unmatched. Here the CDR3 DNA reads TGTGCCAGCAGCCCTCGGGACAGAGAGCAGTTCTTC. This codes for CASSPRDREQFF.

This chain connects TRBV7-2 to TRBJ2-3; TRBD2 agrees at 9 bases. Germline values: CDR1 SGHTA, CDR2 FQGNSA. V lost 6 bases to trimming and J lost 5 bases; unmatched junction nucleotides: 9. The CDR3 covers 15 residues. The CDR3 loop reads CASSSFSGGLDTQYF. The CDR3 nucleotides read TGTGCCAGCAGTTCGTTTAGCGGGGGACTAGATACGCAGTATTTT.